What follows describes a single TCR beta chain. Its antigen is not yet known. No much larger clonotype is one base removed from it; base qualities were not supplied. The germline V gene sets CDR1 to MDHEN and CDR2 to SYDVKM. The V and J ends are trimmed by 5 bases and 6 bases, leaving 9 bases between them. The CDR3 has 12 amino acids, counting the end cysteine and phenylalanine. The retained sequence is limited to the CDR3, 36 bases, with the frame set at the first base. The CDR3 regions of human TCRbeta chains were subjected to immunosequencing. In the source study's methods: Repertoire TCRs were checked for matches against a reference library of SARS-CoV-2-specific TCRs that had been generated using the MIRA antigen-specificity platform. Breadth was defined as the fraction of unique TCRs that were SARS-CoV-2-associated, and depth was defined as the fraction of total T cells that were SARS-CoV-2-associated. Using the MIRA data, each spike-specific TCR was mapped to the spike region that the TCR reacts to and placed in a CD4 or CD8 class. Log10-transformed breadth and depth values were compared by one-way ANOVA with Sidak's multiple comparisons tests. TCRdb mirrors the immuneACCESS table, restricted to in-frame sequences. Some clones are absent from its copies; in checked studies, under half trace to an unresolved V gene, and the reason for the others is unknown. That table is the source of V, J and clone size, and D and trimming were worked out from the DNA. The sample data list roughly 140,000 clones, and more than 90% of these were observed just once. The ten most abundant clones make up over 1.5% of the sample.

This entry comes from a study of T cell responses to AZD1222 COVID-19 vaccine (dated by TCRdb to about 2021). As for the study more broadly: AZD1222 recipients whose second dose came at about 4 weeks and those whose second dose came at about 12 weeks were combined into one group, since spike-specific TCR depth and breadth did not differ between the two schedules. Trial participants were enrolled by age into subgroups of 18-55, 56-69 and 70-plus years, and about 150, 27 and 61 TCR-sequenced participants, respectively, were included in these subgroups. TCR sequencing covered 230 to 250 trial participants: roughly 200 given two doses of AZD1222 and 26 given two doses of MenACWY control vaccine.

Broader findings and caveats from the paper: Because no day 14 peak-response samples were available, the repertoires could be characterized only after the peak T cell response. Nearly half of unique spike-specific TCRs reportedly recognized epitopes outside regions mutated in the B.1.351 and B.1.1.7 variants. In the small 56-69-year group, the increase in depth fell short of significance, most likely because of low power. After two AZD1222 doses, spike-specific TCR breadth and depth were significantly higher than at day 0 and than in MenACWY recipients. Participants were mostly white British and included more females than males, and it was suggested by the authors that clonal diversity may have been underestimated. Vaccine-associated CD4 TCRs spanned the whole spike protein, with dominant responses in regions 160-218 and 743-854. Conclusions about previously exposed vaccinees are limited, since just a handful of AZD1222 recipients were seropositive for SARS-CoV-2 at baseline.

The time point label for this specimen denotes: baseline before first vaccination. Vaccinee samples came from UK trials COV001 and COV002, including a single-blind randomized controlled phase 2/3 trial of AZD1222 (ChAdOx1 nCoV-19) in healthy adults. For TCRbeta chain sequencing, PBMC samples from trial participants were taken at day 0 and at day 28 after the second dose. The receptor chain draws on TRBV28 and TRBJ2-3, with TRBD2 as a weak D call on 5 bases. This receptor was obtained from an adult in good health. Specimen: peripheral blood, collected on day 0 of AZD1222 vaccination. The sequenced DNA is TGTGCCAGCAGTCTAGCCGAGGATACGCAGTATTTT. This encodes CASSLAEDTQYF.